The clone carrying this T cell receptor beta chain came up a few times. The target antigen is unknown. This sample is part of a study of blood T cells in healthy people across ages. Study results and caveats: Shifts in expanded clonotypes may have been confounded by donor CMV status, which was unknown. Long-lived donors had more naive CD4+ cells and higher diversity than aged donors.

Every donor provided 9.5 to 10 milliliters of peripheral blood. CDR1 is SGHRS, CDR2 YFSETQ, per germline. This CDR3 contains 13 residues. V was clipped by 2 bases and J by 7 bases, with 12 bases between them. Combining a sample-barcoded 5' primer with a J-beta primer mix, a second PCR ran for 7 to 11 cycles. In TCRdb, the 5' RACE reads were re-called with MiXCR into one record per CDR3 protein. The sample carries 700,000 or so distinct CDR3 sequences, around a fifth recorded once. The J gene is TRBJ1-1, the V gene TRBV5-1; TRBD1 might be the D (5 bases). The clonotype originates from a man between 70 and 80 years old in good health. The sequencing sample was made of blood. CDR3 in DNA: TGCGCCAGCAGCTTCGGGGACGGCGGTGAAGCTTTCTTT. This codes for CASSFGDGGEAFF.